These 32 T cell receptor beta chains were sequenced from one sample in a study of T cell clonotyping in hematopoietic cell transplantation. Only in-frame clones appear in the TCRdb table, and some are missing; sequencing was by immunoSEQ multiplex PCR. The data show approximately 6,200 clones, with 77% seen just once and approximately 33% held by the top ten. Specimen: PBMCs, collected 100 days after allogeneic stem cell transplant. Receptors were obtained from a female patient younger than 45 who had an allogeneic stem cell transplant, so the T cells may come from the graft donor. Some clones in this sample may be carry-over from other donors' samples.

This clone is a singleton in its sample. The chain is built from TRBV5-1 and TRBJ1-1; D is unresolved. The CDR3 runs to 14 residues. The V gene's germline CDR1 is SGHRS and CDR2 YFSETQ. V lost 4 bases to trimming and J lost 5 bases, with 15 bases between them. The CDR3 loop is CASSRPQVNTEAFF. In DNA, the CDR3 is TGCGCCAGCAGCCGCCCGCAGGTTAATACTGAAGCTTTCTTT.

The J gene is TRBJ2-3, the V gene TRBV4-3; the D gene is possibly TRBD2 (7 bases). The CDR3 runs 15 residues. V was trimmed by 1 base and J by 6 bases, leaving 14 bases between them. Germline CDR1 LGHNA, CDR2 YSLEER. The CDR3 loop is CASSQVGGGGDTQYF. CDR3 nucleotides: TGCGCCAGCAGCCAAGTCGGCGGGGGCGGGGATACGCAGTATTTT.

This rearrangement joins TRBV5-6 to TRBJ1-6, with 8 bases lining up with TRBD1. The CDR3 is 15 residues long. The germline gives CDR1 SGHDT, CDR2 YYEEEE. Trimming took 5 bases from V and 10 from J; bases not matched to a gene: 11. The CDR3 loop reads CASRSIRTGSSPLHF. CDR3 DNA sequence: TGTGCCAGCAGGTCGATTCGGACAGGGAGCTCACCCCTCCACTTT.

This rearrangement joins TRBV7-9 to TRBJ2-5; tentatively, D is TRBD1 (6 bases). V shed 5 bases and J shed 5 bases, with 21 bases lying between them. This CDR3 spans 16 amino acids. Germline assignment: CDR1 SEHNR and CDR2 FQNEAQ (reference sequence). CDR3 sequence: CASSHTQGKYRETQYF. CDR3 DNA: TGTGCCAGCAGCCACACACAGGGCAAGTATAGGGAGACCCAGTACTTC.

The CDR3 region has the DNA TGTGCCAGCAGTCGCATGAGAGACAGGGGCCCCCCCAATCAGCCCCAGCATTTT. This encodes CASSRMRDRGPPNQPQHF. This chain connects TRBV2 to TRBJ1-5, with 8 bases identical to TRBD1. With V trimmed by 5 bases and J by 3 bases, 15 bases remained unmatched. The CDR3 is made up of 18 amino acids. From germline, CDR1 is SNHLY and CDR2 FYNNEI.

V gene TRBV6-5 combines with J gene TRBJ1-1, with 11 bases aligning to TRBD1. This CDR3 spans 14 amino acids. Germline trimming cut 2 bases from V and 5 bases from J; bases unmatched to any gene: 1. The germline V gene encodes CDR1 MNHEY and CDR2 SVGAGI. The CDR3 is CASSYGTGGTEAFF. CDR3 coding DNA: TGTGCCAGCAGTTACGGGACAGGGGGGACTGAAGCTTTCTTT.

This chain's CDR3 is CAIEQDMNTEAFF. CDR3 nucleotide sequence: TGTGCCATCGAACAAGATATGAACACTGAAGCTTTCTTT. The chain links TRBV10-3 to TRBJ1-1; D uncertain. The V gene lost 8 bases and the J gene lost 0 bases, with 10 bases spanning the gap. This CDR3 region has 13 residues. Germline-derived CDR1 and CDR2 are ENHRY and SYGVKD.

J is TRBJ2-3 and V is TRBV5-8; 11 nucleotides match TRBD1. CDR3 size: 16 residues. CDR1 SGHTS and CDR2 YDEGEE come from the germline V gene. With 0 bases clipped from V and 4 bases from J, the junction kept 4 bases outside the gene matches. The CDR3: CASSLGTGGWSDTQYF. CDR3 coding DNA: TGTGCCAGCAGCTTGGGGACAGGGGGCTGGTCAGATACGCAGTATTTT.

This clone was observed a few times. This chain links TRBV4-3 with TRBJ1-2; no clear D. V gave up 1 base and J gave up 6 bases, with 6 bases separating them. Per germline, CDR1 LGHNA and CDR2 YSLEER. The CDR3 is 12 amino acids. Written as DNA, the CDR3 is TGCGCCAGCAGCCAAGTCCGGGATGGCTACACCTTC. Protein sequence: CASSQVRDGYTF.

V usage is TRBV6-4 and J usage is TRBJ2-2; TRBD2 is a possible D gene (9 bases). Germline V gene data show CDR1 as MRHNA and CDR2 as SNTAGT. CDR3 size: 16 residues. The V end lost 5 bases, the J end lost 1 base, and 14 bases lay between the germline ends. The CDR3, as DNA: TGTGCCAGCAGTCTAGCGGGGACAGGGAACACCGGGGAGCTGTTTTTT. Translated, it gives CASSLAGTGNTGELFF.

The rearrangement links TRBV5-1 to TRBJ2-7, with D hard to call. Trimming left V 2 bases short and J 2 bases short, with 11 bases between. There are 14 residues in the CDR3. Germline values: CDR1 SGHRS, CDR2 YFSETQ. CDR3 in DNA: TGCGCCAGCAGCTTAGACGCAGAGGCCTACGAGCAGTACTTC. Residues: CASSLDAEAYEQYF.

The genes are TRBV7-9 and TRBJ2-3, with 9 bases matching TRBD2. The J segment lost 11 bases and the V segment lost 5 bases, leaving 5 bases of the junction unmatched. The CDR3 is 12 residues long. Germline V gene lookup returns CDR1 SEHNR and CDR2 FQNEAQ (reference sequence). This CDR3 is CASSRISGGQYF. CDR3 sequence (DNA): TGTGCCAGCAGCCGCATTAGCGGGGGGCAGTATTTT.

This clone was picked up a small number of times. V is TRBV2 and J is TRBJ2-5; a weak D match, TRBD2 (6 bases). The V and J ends lost 0 bases and 7 bases respectively, with 12 bases between them. Germline-derived CDR1 and CDR2 are SNHLY and FYNNEI. The CDR3 is 14 residues long. The CDR3 here is CASSEAVGGWTQYF. CDR3 DNA: TGTGCCAGCAGTGAAGCTGTGGGGGGTTGGACCCAGTACTTC. The complete variable domain, with remaining parts taken from reference TRBV2 and TRBJ2-5, reads EPEVTQTPSHQVTQMGQEVILRCVPISNHLYFYWYRQILGQKVEFLVSFYNNEISEKSEIFDDQFSVERPDGSNFTLKIRSTKLEDSAMYFCASSEAVGGWTQYFGPGTRLLVL.

This chain uses TRBV7-6 with TRBJ1-1, with unresolved D. There are 13 residues in the CDR3. Trimming cost V 1 base and J 1 base, with 4 bases left between them. Germline lookup yields CDR1 SGHVS and CDR2 FNYEAQ. The CDR3 DNA follows: TGTGCCAGCAGCTTAGACCCGAACACTGAAGCTTTCTTT. This codes for CASSLDPNTEAFF.

This clone was recorded a few times. This rearrangement joins TRBV25-1 to TRBJ1-2, with unresolved D. CDR1 MGHDK and CDR2 SYGVNS come from the germline V gene. The CDR3 totals 11 residues. The V gene lost 4 bases and the J gene lost 4 bases, with 4 bases spanning the gap. CDR3 sequence (DNA): TGTGCCAGCAGTGTCGGCTATGGCTACACCTTC. Translation: CASSVGYGYTF.

This chain links TRBV15 with TRBJ1-2, with 8 bases matching TRBD1. The CDR3 runs 15 residues. Per germline, CDR1 LNHNV and CDR2 YYDKDF (reference sequence). Trimming removed 1 base from V and 4 bases from J; junction bases left unmatched: 5. The CDR3: CATSRGDRGLYGYTF. In DNA form, the CDR3 reads TGTGCCACCAGCAGAGGCGACAGGGGCCTCTATGGCTACACCTTC.

This chain connects TRBV2 to TRBJ2-5; 8 positions agree with TRBD1. This CDR3 spans 15 amino acids. The germline V gene has CDR1 SNHLY and CDR2 FYNNEI. Trimming took 5 bases from V and 2 from J; bases not matched to a gene: 7. Written as DNA, the CDR3 is TGTGCCAGCAGTTCAGGGGGCGTAGGTCAAGAGACCCAGTACTTC. This translates into CASSSGGVGQETQYF.

This chain links TRBV5-1 with TRBJ1-3; D gene uncertain. This CDR3 is built from 14 residues. Germline loops: CDR1 SGHRS, CDR2 YFSETQ. V was shortened by 5 bases and J by 0 bases, with 9 bases between the two germline ends. The CDR3 DNA is TGCGCCAGCAGTCTGGACTACTCTGGAAACACCATATATTTT. Encoded protein: CASSLDYSGNTIYF.

This chain joins TRBV6-5 and TRBJ2-7; 9 bases line up with TRBD1. The CDR3 is 14 amino acids. The V gene's germline CDR1 is MNHEY and CDR2 SVGAGI. The V and J ends lost 6 bases and 3 bases, in that order; junction bases with no gene match: 6. The DNA for the CDR3 is TGTGCCAGCAGGCCCGGGACAGGGTTCTACGAGCAGTACTTC. It is translated as CASRPGTGFYEQYF.

The chain carries TRBV6-5 and TRBJ1-3, with 8 nucleotides matching TRBD1. This CDR3 comprises 15 residues. The germline V gene has CDR1 MNHEY and CDR2 SVGAGI. The V segment lost 6 bases and the J segment 0 bases; nucleotides outside the gene matches: 4. The CDR3 here is CASRRTGSSGNTIYF. CDR3 in DNA: TGTGCCAGCAGGCGGACAGGGAGCTCTGGAAACACCATATATTTT.

The chain combines TRBV4-3 with TRBJ1-4; 10 nucleotides align to TRBD1. Unmatched junction bases numbered 4, after V lost 3 bases and J lost 6 bases. CDR1 is LGHNA, CDR2 YSLEER, per germline. The CDR3 is made up of 15 amino acids. The CDR3 loop reads CASSQEGQGHEKLFF. The CDR3 DNA reads TGCGCCAGCAGCCAGGAGGGACAGGGGCATGAAAAACTGTTTTTT.

This clone is a singleton in its sample. This sequence joins TRBV27 and TRBJ1-4; TRBD1 is a possible D gene (6 bases). CDR3 length equals 15 residues. Deletions cut 5 bases from V and 0 bases from J, with 10 bases between. Germline V gene lookup returns CDR1 MNHEY and CDR2 SMNVEV (reference sequence). CDR3 sequence reads: CASSPGTTTNEKLFF. The CDR3, as DNA: TGTGCCAGCAGTCCCGGGACAACAACTAATGAAAAACTGTTTTTT.

The chain links TRBV11-2 to TRBJ2-3; D not certain. This CDR3 has 16 residues. The V gene lost 2 bases and the J gene lost 1 base, with 13 bases spanning the gap. Germline V gene sequence: CDR1 SGHAT, CDR2 FQNNGV. As DNA, the CDR3 is TGTGCCAGCAGCTTAAACTTGCCGCTGGGCACAGATACGCAGTATTTT. Protein product: CASSLNLPLGTDTQYF.

Details on this clone: The junction shows a germline mismatch at one end, possibly a read error. The chain employs TRBV20-1 and TRBJ1-2; D is unresolved. CDR3 length: 11 amino acids. Germline V lookup: CDR1 DFQATT, CDR2 SNEGSKA (reference sequence). The DNA for the CDR3 is TGCAGTGCTAGGGCTACCGGCAACAACCACTTC. Translation gives CSARATGNNHF.

This clone has a handful of counts. V and J are TRBV6-5 and TRBJ1-1; maybe TRBD1 (5 bases). Trimming removed 6 bases at V and 5 bases at J, with 13 bases between. The germline V gene encodes CDR1 MNHEY and CDR2 SVGAGI. The CDR3 runs 13 residues. The CDR3 loop reads CASRTSGGTEAFF. The CDR3 nucleotides are TGTGCCAGCAGGACGAGCGGGGGAACTGAAGCTTTCTTT.

This chain uses TRBV5-4 with TRBJ1-3; D uncertain. CDR1 SGHNT and CDR2 YYREEE come from the germline V gene (reference sequence). The CDR3 runs 16 residues. V dropped 0 bases and J dropped 2 bases, with 12 bases sitting between them. The CDR3 sequence: CASSLGGVGTGNTIYF. In DNA, the CDR3 is TGTGCCAGCAGCTTGGGGGGAGTAGGCACTGGAAACACCATATATTTT.

The rearrangement links TRBV2 to TRBJ2-5; 13 bases map to TRBD2. CDR3 length: 15 amino acids. V lost 3 bases and J lost 7; bases outside the gene matches: 5. Germline V gene lookup returns CDR1 SNHLY and CDR2 FYNNEI. CDR3 sequence: CASSETSGGRGTQYF. The CDR3 DNA reads as TGTGCCAGCAGTGAGACTAGCGGGGGGCGGGGGACCCAGTACTTC.

This rearrangement joins TRBV5-1 to TRBJ2-1; 8 bases line up with TRBD1. The germline V gene has CDR1 SGHRS and CDR2 YFSETQ. With V trimmed by 6 bases and J by 5 bases, 7 bases remained unmatched. CDR3 length: 14 residues. The DNA for the CDR3 is TGCGCCAGCACCCGGGACAGGACCCACAATGAGCAGTTCTTC. This encodes CASTRDRTHNEQFF.

A single count supports this clone. The V call is TRBV11-2, the J call TRBJ1-1, with no clear D. V lost 4 bases and J 4 bases, leaving 10 bases between the germline ends. The CDR3 spans 13 residues. The germline CDR1 and CDR2 sequences are SGHAT and FQNNGV. The CDR3 loop reads CASSWGLGTEAFF. CDR3 nucleotides: TGTGCCAGCAGCTGGGGTCTGGGCACTGAAGCTTTCTTT.

A few counts support this clone. V gene TRBV30 combines with J gene TRBJ2-3; the match to TRBD1 covers 7 bases. Germline-derived CDR1 and CDR2 are GTSNPN and SVGIG (reference sequence). Unmatched junction bases numbered 7, after V lost 1 base and J lost 0 bases. This CDR3 has 16 amino acids. CDR3 nucleotides: TGTGCCTGGAGTGACAAGACAGGGTCTAGCACAGATACGCAGTATTTT. The encoded protein is CAWSDKTGSSTDTQYF.

This clone was seen only a few times. The rearrangement uses TRBV9 and TRBJ2-1; possible D gene TRBD2, 6 bases. Germline V lookup: CDR1 SGDLS, CDR2 YYNGEE. The CDR3 length is 15 residues. The V end was cut by 6 bases, the J end by 0 bases, with 13 bases between. The CDR3 DNA sequence: TGTGCCAGCAACATTGACGGGAGCTCCTACAATGAGCAGTTCTTC. Protein product: CASNIDGSSYNEQFF.

This clone was counted a single time. This sequence joins TRBV27 and TRBJ1-5; D might be TRBD1 (5 bases). Trimming pared 2 bases from V and 2 bases from J, leaving 13 bases between. CDR3 length: 16 residues. Germline V gene data show CDR1 as MNHEY and CDR2 as SMNVEV (reference sequence). The CDR3: CASSLGGGLGNQPQHF. The CDR3 nucleotides are TGTGCCAGCAGTTTAGGCGGGGGTTTGGGCAATCAGCCCCAGCATTTT.